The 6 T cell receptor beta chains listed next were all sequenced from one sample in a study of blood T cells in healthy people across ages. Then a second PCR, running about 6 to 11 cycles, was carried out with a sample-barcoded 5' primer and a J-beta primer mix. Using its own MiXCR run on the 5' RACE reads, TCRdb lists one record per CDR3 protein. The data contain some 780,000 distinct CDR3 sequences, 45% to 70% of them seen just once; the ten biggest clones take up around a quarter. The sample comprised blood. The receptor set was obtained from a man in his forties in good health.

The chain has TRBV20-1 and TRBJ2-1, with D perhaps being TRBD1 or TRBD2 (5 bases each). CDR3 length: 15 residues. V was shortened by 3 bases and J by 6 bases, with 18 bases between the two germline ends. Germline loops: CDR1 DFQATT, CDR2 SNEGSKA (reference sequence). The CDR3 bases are TGCAGTGCTAGCGGGACCCTTGATGACTCCAATGAGCAGTTCTTC. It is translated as CSASGTLDDSNEQFF.

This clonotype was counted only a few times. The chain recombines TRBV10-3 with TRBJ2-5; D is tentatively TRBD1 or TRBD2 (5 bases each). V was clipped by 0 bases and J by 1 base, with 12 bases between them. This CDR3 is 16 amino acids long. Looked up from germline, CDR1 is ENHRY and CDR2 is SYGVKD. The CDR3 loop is CAISESYGALQETQYF. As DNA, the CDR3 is TGTGCCATCAGTGAGTCTTACGGGGCCCTCCAAGAGACCCAGTACTTC.

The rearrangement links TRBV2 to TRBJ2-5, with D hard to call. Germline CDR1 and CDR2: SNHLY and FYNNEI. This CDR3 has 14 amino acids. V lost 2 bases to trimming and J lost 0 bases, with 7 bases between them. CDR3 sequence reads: CASSERVHQETQYF. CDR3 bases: TGTGCCAGCAGTGAACGGGTTCACCAAGAGACCCAGTACTTC. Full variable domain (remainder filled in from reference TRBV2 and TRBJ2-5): EPEVTQTPSHQVTQMGQEVILRCVPISNHLYFYWYRQILGQKVEFLVSFYNNEISEKSEIFDDQFSVERPDGSNFTLKIRSTKLEDSAMYFCASSERVHQETQYFGPGTRLLVL.

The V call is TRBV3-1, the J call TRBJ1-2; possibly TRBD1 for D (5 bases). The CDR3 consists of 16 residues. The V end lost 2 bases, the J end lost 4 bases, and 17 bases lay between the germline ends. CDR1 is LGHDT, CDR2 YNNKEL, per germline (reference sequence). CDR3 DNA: TGTGCCAGCAGCCAATCCCAGGCCGGGGGTTCCTATGGCTACACCTTC. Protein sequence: CASSQSQAGGSYGYTF.

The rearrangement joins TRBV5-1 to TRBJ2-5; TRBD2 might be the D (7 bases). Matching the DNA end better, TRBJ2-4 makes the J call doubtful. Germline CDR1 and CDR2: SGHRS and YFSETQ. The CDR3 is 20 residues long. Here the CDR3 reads CASNPGEGRGAALAKNIQYF. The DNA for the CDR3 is TGCGCCAGCAACCCTGGGGAGGGCAGGGGAGCCGCCTTGGCCAAAAACATTCAGTACTTC.

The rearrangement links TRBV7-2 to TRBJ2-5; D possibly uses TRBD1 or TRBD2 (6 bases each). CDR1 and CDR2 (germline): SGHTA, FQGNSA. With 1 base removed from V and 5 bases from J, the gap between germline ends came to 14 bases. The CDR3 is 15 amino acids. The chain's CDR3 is CASSLVGGLGETQYF. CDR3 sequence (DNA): TGTGCCAGCAGCTTAGTTGGGGGGCTGGGGGAGACCCAGTACTTC.